This T cell receptor (beta chain) stems from a study of T cell clones after liver transplantation. Study-wide background: Post-transplant blood was tracked for graft-donor-reactive T cell clones identified in a pre-transplant mixed lymphocyte reaction. Three of the eight recipients were HCV-positive; the rest had non-autoimmune, non-viral transplant indications. Pre-transplant mixed lymphocyte reactions yielded third-party-reactive TCRbeta sequences as comparators for graft-donor-reactive sequences.

Study-wide points: Conclusions were preliminary, with small, heterogeneous patient groups.

Germline V gene lookup returns CDR1 SGHRS and CDR2 YFSETQ. With 0 bases removed from V and 8 bases from J, the gap between germline ends came to 12 bases. This CDR3 comprises 14 residues. With respect to this clone: Its specificity is unknown.

The repertoire was sequenced with immunoSEQ multiplex PCR; TCRdb's copy has only in-frame clones and lacks some. The sample has tens of thousands of clones; over 60% are singletons. The TCR comes from a human patient who received a liver transplant. Some T cells may have originated in the graft donor. This chain connects TRBV5-1 to TRBJ2-1; the D gene could be TRBD1 or TRBD2 (5 bases each). The sequencing used CD4+ T cells from blood, collected at the 22-month timepoint. CDR3 DNA: TGCGCCAGCAGCTTGGGGGGACCCGGAGATGAGCAGTTCTTC. It specifies CASSLGGPGDEQFF.